The 16 T cell receptor beta chains presented below share a single source sample, sequenced in a study of T-cell reconstitution after alpha-beta-depleted transplantation in children. Unique molecular identifiers were used in preparing the TCRbeta library. Using its own MiXCR run on the PCR reads, TCRdb lists one record per CDR3 protein. The table lists more than 400,000 distinct CDR3 sequences, around 10% of them singletons. This specimen was PBMCs, mostly from graft donor cells, taken 180 days after TCRalphabeta/CD19-depleted stem cell transplant. The receptors originated from a female patient aged 2-9 years who had a stem cell transplant for aplastic anemia, so the T cells may come from the graft donor.

This clonotype occurred a few times. CDR3 nucleotides: TGTGCCAGCAGCTCTAGACTGAGAGCCTACAATGAGCAGTTCTTC. It translates to CASSSRLRAYNEQFF. V is TRBV28 and J is TRBJ2-1; D is unclear. Trimming took off 6 bases at V and 2 bases at J, with 14 bases between the two ends. Per germline, CDR1 MDHEN and CDR2 SYDVKM. This CDR3 region has 15 residues.

The chain uses TRBV12-3 or TRBV12-4 and TRBJ2-7; tentative D call: TRBD2 (6 bases). This CDR3 is built from 15 residues. V dropped 1 base and J dropped 2 bases, with 12 bases sitting between them. The CDR3, as DNA: TGTGCCAGCAGTTTAGTACGGGGGAGAGCCTACGAGCAGTACTTC. Residues: CASSLVRGRAYEQYF.

This clonotype was seen only a few times. The chain carries TRBV7-2 and TRBJ1-1; D may be TRBD1 (6 bases). The germline V and J ends were trimmed by 3 bases and 4 bases, with 18 bases remaining between them. This CDR3 has 16 residues. Germline V lookup: CDR1 SGHTA, CDR2 FQGNSA. CDR3 in amino acids: CASSFSSGTWGTEAFF. CDR3 DNA: TGTGCCAGCAGCTTCAGTTCCGGGACATGGGGCACTGAAGCTTTCTTT.

In this sample, this clonotype turned up a few times. This rearrangement joins TRBV5-1 to TRBJ2-2; D perhaps matches TRBD2 (5 bases). The length of the CDR3 is 15 residues. The germline V gene encodes CDR1 SGHRS and CDR2 YFSETQ. The V gene lost 3 bases and the J gene lost 5 bases, with 14 bases spanning the gap. The DNA for the CDR3 is TGCGCCAGCAGCTACGAGGGCCGATTTACCGGGGAGCTGTTTTTT. It translates to CASSYEGRFTGELFF.

This clonotype was recorded a few times. The gene calls are TRBV28 and TRBJ2-6; D not certain. The CDR3 is 14 amino acids. Germline CDR1 is MDHEN and CDR2 is SYDVKM. Deletions cut 5 bases from V and 0 bases from J, with 5 bases between. The CDR3 region has the DNA TGTGCCAGCAGTAGGCACTCTGGGGCCAACGTCCTGACTTTC. It yields the protein CASSRHSGANVLTF.

In this sample, this clonotype turned up a few times. The chain has TRBV12-3 or TRBV12-4 and TRBJ1-1, with unresolved D. V was pared by 6 bases and J by 5 bases, with 10 bases between. The CDR3 has 12 amino acids. CDR3 sequence reads: CASRYFRTEAFF. The CDR3 DNA sequence: TGTGCCAGCAGGTATTTTAGGACTGAAGCTTTCTTT.

This clonotype has a handful of counts. V usage is TRBV15 and J usage is TRBJ1-6; D gene unclear. V was cut by 0 bases and J by 6 bases, with 9 bases left in between. The CDR3 is made up of 15 amino acids. Germline V gives CDR1 LNHNV, CDR2 YYDKDF (reference sequence). CDR3: CATSRDRKLNSPLHF. The CDR3 DNA sequence: TGTGCCACCAGCAGAGACAGGAAACTTAATTCACCCCTCCACTTT.

This clonotype was seen many times. V and J are TRBV3-1 and TRBJ2-1; 8 bases line up with TRBD2. V was clipped by 3 bases and J by 8 bases; unmatched bases: 12. The CDR3 totals 16 residues. Per the germline V gene, CDR1 is LGHDT and CDR2 is YNNKEL (reference sequence). CDR3 bases: TGTGCCAGCAGCCACTTCCACCGGGAGGGCATTCATGAGCAGTTCTTC. Translated, it gives CASSHFHREGIHEQFF.

The genes are TRBV6-5 and TRBJ1-1; perhaps TRBD1 as D (6 bases). Germline V gene sequence: CDR1 MNHEY, CDR2 SVGAGI. V was shortened by 2 bases and J by 5 bases, with 12 bases between the two germline ends. CDR3 length: 14 amino acids. The CDR3 loop reads CASSYGGGPTEAFF. CDR3 DNA: TGTGCCAGCAGTTACGGAGGGGGACCTACTGAAGCTTTCTTT.

The chain recombines TRBV29-1 with TRBJ2-1, with D perhaps being TRBD1 or TRBD2 (6 bases each). Trimming removed 7 bases from V and 2 bases from J, with 15 bases in between. The CDR3 runs to 14 residues. The germline V gene encodes CDR1 SQVTM and CDR2 ANQGSEA. The CDR3 is CSDRDPGAYNEQFF. The CDR3 DNA sequence: TGCAGCGACAGGGACCCGGGGGCCTACAATGAGCAGTTCTTC.

Ten or more counts support this clonotype. The V call is TRBV5-4, the J call TRBJ2-7, with 10 nucleotides matching TRBD2. Losses at the gene ends were 4 bases for V and 2 bases for J; bases not matched to a gene: 6. Germline V CDR1 and CDR2: SGHNT, YYREEE (reference sequence). This CDR3 comprises 15 residues. The CDR3 reads CASSPGTSDPYEQYV. The CDR3 DNA follows: TGTGCCAGCAGCCCCGGGACTAGCGATCCCTACGAGCAGTACGTC.

In its sample, this clonotype was seen many times. This rearrangement joins TRBV21-1 to TRBJ2-5; the DNA was not used to check the table's D call, TRBD2. TRBV21-1 is a known pseudogene. The CDR3 consists of 13 residues. CDR3 DNA: TGTGCCAGCATTTCCACCCTCGGGGAGACCCAGTACTTC. It encodes CASISTLGETQYF.

The chain recombines TRBV20-1 with TRBJ2-5, with TRBD2 as a possible D gene (6 bases). CDR3 length: 11 residues. Germline V gives CDR1 DFQATT, CDR2 SNEGSKA (reference sequence). The ends were cut back, 5 bases at V and 4 bases at J, with 8 bases in the middle. CDR3 in amino acids: CSAHGGETQYF. The CDR3 nucleotides are TGCAGTGCTCACGGGGGAGAGACCCAGTACTTC.

V is TRBV7-2 and J is TRBJ1-6, with D hard to call. Trimming pared 1 base from V and 4 bases from J, leaving 8 bases between. The V gene's germline CDR1 is SGHTA and CDR2 FQGNSA. CDR3 size: 15 residues. CDR3 region: CASSLGVGYNSPLHF. DNA for the CDR3: TGTGCCAGCAGCTTAGGTGTGGGGTATAATTCACCCCTCCACTTT.

Many counts were recorded for this clonotype. The V and J genes are TRBV5-1 and TRBJ2-7; D unclear. The CDR3 has 13 amino acids. Germline V CDR1 and CDR2: SGHRS, YFSETQ. The V end lost 0 bases, the J end lost 3 bases, and 7 bases lay between the germline ends. In DNA, the CDR3 is TGCGCCAGCAGCTTGGAACAGAACTACGAGCAGTACTTC. It yields the protein CASSLEQNYEQYF.

The J gene is TRBJ2-7, the V gene TRBV19; TRBD2 matches at 9 bases. This CDR3 comprises 14 residues. Trimming removed 6 bases from V and 2 bases from J; junction bases left unmatched: 5. Looked up from germline, CDR1 is LNHDA and CDR2 is SQIVND (reference sequence). The CDR3 DNA reads as TGTGCCAGTAGCACTAGCGGGCATGCCTACGAGCAGTACTTC. Translated: CASSTSGHAYEQYF.